This TCR beta chain was found in a study of spatial heterogeneity in lung cancer. This clonotype was counted at least ten times. Indicated time point: sample taken at primary tumor resection. Whole RNA obtained from tumor, nontumor lung or frozen PBMC underwent sequencing without sorting. Every TCR cDNA molecule carried a tag that served as a unique molecular identifier. TCRdb analysed the 5' RACE reads with MiXCR anew, one entry per CDR3 protein. Of 2,500 to 3,000 distinct CDR3 sequences listed, 13% are singletons. With 0 bases clipped from V and 8 bases from J, the junction kept 6 bases outside the gene matches. Germline CDR1 SGHRS, CDR2 YFSETQ. The CDR3 is 15 amino acids.

The chain is built from TRBV5-1 and TRBJ1-3, with TRBD1 matching 9 bases. The input for sequencing was PBMCs, taken at surgery. The origin of this receptor is a male donor with early-stage non-small cell lung cancer. The CDR3: CASSLEGQGADTIYF. The CDR3 nucleotides read TGCGCCAGCAGCTTGGAGGGACAGGGAGCAGACACCATATATTTT.